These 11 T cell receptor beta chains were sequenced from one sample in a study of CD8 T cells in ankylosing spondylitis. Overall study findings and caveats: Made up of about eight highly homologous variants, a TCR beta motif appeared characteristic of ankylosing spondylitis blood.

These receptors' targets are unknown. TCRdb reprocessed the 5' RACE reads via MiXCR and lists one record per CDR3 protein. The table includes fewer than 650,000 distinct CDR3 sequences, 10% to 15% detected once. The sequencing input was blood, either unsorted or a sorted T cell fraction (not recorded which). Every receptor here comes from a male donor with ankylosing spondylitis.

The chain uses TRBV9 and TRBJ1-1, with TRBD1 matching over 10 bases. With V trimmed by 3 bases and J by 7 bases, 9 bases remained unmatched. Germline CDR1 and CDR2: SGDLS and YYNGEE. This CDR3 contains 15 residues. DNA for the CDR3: TGTGCCAGCAGCGCACAGACAGGGGGCAACTTTGAAGCTTTCTTT. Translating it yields CASSAQTGGNFEAFF.

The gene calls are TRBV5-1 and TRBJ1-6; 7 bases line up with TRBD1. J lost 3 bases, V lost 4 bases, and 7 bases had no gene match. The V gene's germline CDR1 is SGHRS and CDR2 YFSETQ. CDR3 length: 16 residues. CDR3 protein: CASSGVRDSYNSPLHF. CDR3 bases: TGCGCCAGCAGCGGAGTTCGGGACAGCTATAATTCACCCCTCCACTTT. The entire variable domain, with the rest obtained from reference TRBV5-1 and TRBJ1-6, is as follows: KAGVTQTPRYLIKTRGQQVTLSCSPISGHRSVSWYQQTPGQGLQFLFEYFSETQRNKGNFPGRFSGRQFSNSRSEMNVSTLELGDSALYLCASSGVRDSYNSPLHFGNGTRLTVT.

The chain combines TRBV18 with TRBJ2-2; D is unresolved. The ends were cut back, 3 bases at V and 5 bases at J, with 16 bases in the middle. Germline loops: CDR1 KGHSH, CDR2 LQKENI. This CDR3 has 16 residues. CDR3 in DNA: TGTGCCAGCTCACCTACCCATGAGACGCTAACCGGGGAGCTGTTTTTT. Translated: CASSPTHETLTGELFF.

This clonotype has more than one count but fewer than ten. The CDR3 coding sequence is TGTGCCAGCAGCTTGGAGGGCGCACTGGGGAATGAGCAGTTCTTC. Residues: CASSLEGALGNEQFF. V and J are TRBV5-6 and TRBJ2-1; D is unclear. V was shortened by 0 bases and J by 7 bases, with 14 bases between the two germline ends. CDR3 length: 15 amino acids. Germline CDR1 SGHDT, CDR2 YYEEEE.

The CDR3 sequence is CASSEAWGSGNTIYF. The CDR3, as DNA: TGTGCCAGCAGTGAAGCGTGGGGGAGTGGAAACACCATATATTTT. The gene calls are TRBV2 and TRBJ1-3, with a tentative D call TRBD1 (5 bases). This CDR3 has 15 amino acids. Germline V gene sequence: CDR1 SNHLY, CDR2 FYNNEI. V lost 0 bases to trimming and J lost 3 bases, with 9 bases between them. Looking up the rest from reference TRBV2 and TRBJ1-3 gives the full variable domain: EPEVTQTPSHQVTQMGQEVILRCVPISNHLYFYWYRQILGQKVEFLVSFYNNEISEKSEIFDDQFSVERPDGSNFTLKIRSTKLEDSAMYFCASSEAWGSGNTIYFGEGSWLTVV.

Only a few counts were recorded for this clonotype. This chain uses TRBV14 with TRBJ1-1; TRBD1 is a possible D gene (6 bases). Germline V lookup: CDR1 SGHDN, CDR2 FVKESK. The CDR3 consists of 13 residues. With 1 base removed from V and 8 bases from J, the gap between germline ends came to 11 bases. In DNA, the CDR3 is TGTGCCAGCAGCCAAGGGTGGGGGACAGAAGCTTTCTTT. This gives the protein CASSQGWGTEAFF.

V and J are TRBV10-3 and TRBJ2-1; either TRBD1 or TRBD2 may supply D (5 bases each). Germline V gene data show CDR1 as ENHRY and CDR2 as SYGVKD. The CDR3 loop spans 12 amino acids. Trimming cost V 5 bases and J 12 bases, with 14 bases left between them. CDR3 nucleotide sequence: TGTGCCATCAGTAGGGACCTGACATGGCAGTTCTTC. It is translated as CAISRDLTWQFF.

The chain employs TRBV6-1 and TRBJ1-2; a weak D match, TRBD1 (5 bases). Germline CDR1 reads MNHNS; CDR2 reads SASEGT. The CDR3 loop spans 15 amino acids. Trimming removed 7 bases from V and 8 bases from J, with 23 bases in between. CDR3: CASTLHRGGQPGYTF. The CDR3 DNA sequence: TGTGCCAGCACCTTACACCGGGGCGGGCAGCCAGGCTACACCTTC.

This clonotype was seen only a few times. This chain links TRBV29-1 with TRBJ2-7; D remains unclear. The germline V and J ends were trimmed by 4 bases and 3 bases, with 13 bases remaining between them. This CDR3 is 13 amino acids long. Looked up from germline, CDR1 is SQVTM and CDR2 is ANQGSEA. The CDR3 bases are TGCAGCGTTGCTCTCGGCAGAAACTACGAGCAGTACGTC. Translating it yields CSVALGRNYEQYV.

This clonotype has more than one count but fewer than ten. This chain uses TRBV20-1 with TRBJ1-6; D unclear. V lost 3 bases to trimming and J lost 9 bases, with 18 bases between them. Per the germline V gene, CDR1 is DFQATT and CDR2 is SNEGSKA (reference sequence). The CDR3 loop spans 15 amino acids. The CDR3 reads CSARDSLGSSSPLHF. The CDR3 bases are TGCAGTGCTAGGGACTCCTTGGGTTCGAGTTCACCCCTCCACTTT.

This CDR3 is CASSPIAGGADTQYF. Written as DNA, the CDR3 is TGCGCCAGCAGCCCGATAGCGGGAGGGGCAGATACGCAGTATTTT. The genes are TRBV5-1 and TRBJ2-3, with 11 nucleotides matching TRBD2. Germline CDR1 and CDR2: SGHRS and YFSETQ. This CDR3 is built from 15 residues. With V trimmed by 4 bases and J by 4 bases, 5 bases remained unmatched.